The clone carrying this TCR beta chain was seen at least ten times. The data derive from a study of early T cells in non-severe SARS-CoV-2 infection. This CDR3 region has 15 residues. Per germline, CDR1 SGDLS and CDR2 YYNGEE. The V gene end was trimmed by 4 bases and the J gene end by 8 bases; junction bases not matched to a gene: 12. Unique molecular identifiers were affixed to single, distinct cDNA molecules. TCRdb reanalysed the 5' RACE reads using MiXCR and keeps one entry per CDR3 protein. The table includes roughly 61,000 distinct CDR3 sequences, roughly 9.7% detected once. The source is an adult who was a healthcare worker with PCR-confirmed SARS-CoV-2 infection or an uninfected control (not recorded which). The chain has TRBV9 and TRBJ1-5; 7 bases fit TRBD1. Sequenced sample: whole blood. CDR3 DNA sequence: TGTGCCAGCAGCCCTCGTGGGACAGTAGGGGAGCCCCAGCATTTT. Translated, it gives CASSPRGTVGEPQHF.